What follows describes a single T cell receptor beta chain. Antigen specificity is unknown. TCRdb keeps only in-frame clones here, not all; method: immunoSEQ multiplex PCR. The sample holds 7,700 or so clones, 61% seen once. This record comes from a study of T cells in narcolepsy. Findings of the study overall: Blood of same and different patients, but not healthy controls, reportedly held recurring autoreactive clonotypes.

Trimming took off 10 bases at V and 9 bases at J, with 13 bases between the two ends. The germline V gene has CDR1 MNHEY and CDR2 SMNVEV (reference sequence). The CDR3 totals 12 residues. This receptor was identified in a human donor with narcolepsy. This sequence joins TRBV27 and TRBJ1-6; D possibly corresponds to TRBD1 (5 bases). Sequencing was performed on CD45RA- memory CD8+ T cells from PBMCs. CDR3 amino acids: CATGGWRSPLHF. The CDR3 bases are TGTGCCACTGGGGGGTGGCGTTCACCCCTCCACTTT.